This T cell receptor (beta chain) originates from a study of blood T cell repertoires in COVID-19. Study-level background: Some COVID-19 samples were acute and others convalescent; all came from the United States, Italy and Spain.

In the authors' workflow: Estimates of nucleated cell counts were drawn from the amplification of reference gene primers. Using immunoSEQ multiplex PCR, the repertoire was profiled, and TCRdb retains in-frame clones only, with some absent. The D gene and trimming were derived from the DNA, and the V and J assignments and clone size from that table. In the table there are 470,000 or so clones, around 88% of which are singletons. From germline, CDR1 is SNHLY and CDR2 FYNNEI. Germline trimming cut 6 bases from V and 2 bases from J; bases unmatched to any gene: 9. The CDR3 consists of 15 residues. This clone was detected once.

V usage is TRBV2 and J usage is TRBJ1-1, with 7 bases identical to TRBD1. The receptor was isolated from a woman in her twenties or thirties with acute or convalescent COVID-19. Source material: peripheral blood. CDR3 loop: CASRDTGTANTEAFF. For the CDR3, the DNA is TGTGCCAGCAGAGATACCGGGACAGCTAACACTGAAGCTTTCTTT.